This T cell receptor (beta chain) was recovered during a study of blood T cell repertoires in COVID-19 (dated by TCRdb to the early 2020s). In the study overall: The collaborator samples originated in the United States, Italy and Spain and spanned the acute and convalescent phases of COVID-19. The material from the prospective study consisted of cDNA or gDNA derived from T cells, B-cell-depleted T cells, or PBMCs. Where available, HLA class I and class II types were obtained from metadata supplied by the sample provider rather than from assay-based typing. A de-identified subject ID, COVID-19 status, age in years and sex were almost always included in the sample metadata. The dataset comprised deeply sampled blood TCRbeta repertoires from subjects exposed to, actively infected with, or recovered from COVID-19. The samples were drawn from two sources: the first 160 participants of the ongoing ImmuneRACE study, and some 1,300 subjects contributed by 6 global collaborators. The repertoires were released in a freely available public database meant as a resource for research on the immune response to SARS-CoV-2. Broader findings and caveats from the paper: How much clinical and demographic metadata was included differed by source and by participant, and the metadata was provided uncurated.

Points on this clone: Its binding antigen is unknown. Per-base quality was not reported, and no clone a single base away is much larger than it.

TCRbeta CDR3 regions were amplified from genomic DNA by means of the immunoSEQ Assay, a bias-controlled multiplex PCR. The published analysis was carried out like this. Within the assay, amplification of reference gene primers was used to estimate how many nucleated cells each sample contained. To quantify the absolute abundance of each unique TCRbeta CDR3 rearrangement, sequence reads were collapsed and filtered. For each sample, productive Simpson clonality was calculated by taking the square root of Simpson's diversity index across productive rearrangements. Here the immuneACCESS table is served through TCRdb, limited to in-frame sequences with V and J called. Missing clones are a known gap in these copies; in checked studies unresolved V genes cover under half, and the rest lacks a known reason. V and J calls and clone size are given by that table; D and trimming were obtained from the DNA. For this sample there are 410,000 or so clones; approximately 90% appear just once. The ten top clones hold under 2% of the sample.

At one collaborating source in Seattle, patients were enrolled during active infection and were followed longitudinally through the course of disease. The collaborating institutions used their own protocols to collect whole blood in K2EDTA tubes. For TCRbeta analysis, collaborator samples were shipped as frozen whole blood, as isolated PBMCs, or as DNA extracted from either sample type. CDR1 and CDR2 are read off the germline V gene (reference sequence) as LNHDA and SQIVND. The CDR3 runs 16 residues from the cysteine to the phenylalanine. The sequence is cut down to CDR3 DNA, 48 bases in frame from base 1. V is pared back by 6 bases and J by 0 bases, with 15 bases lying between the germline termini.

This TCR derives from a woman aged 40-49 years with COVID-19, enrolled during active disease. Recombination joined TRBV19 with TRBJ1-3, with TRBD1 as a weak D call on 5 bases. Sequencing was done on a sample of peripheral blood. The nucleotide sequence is TGTGCCAGTAGCACCCCGGGGGTTGCCTCTGGAAACACCATATATTTT. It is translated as CASSTPGVASGNTIYF.